These 22 T cell receptor beta chains were all obtained from the same sample, sequenced in a study of cytomegalovirus exposure and HLA in healthy donors. The PCR ran on 60 Vbeta and 13 Jbeta primers. Here immunoSEQ multiplex PCR was the method, and the copy in TCRdb shows in-frame clones only, minus some. The sample comprises fewer than 200,000 clones, under 90% of which are singletons, and under 6% rests with the top ten. The sequencing input was PBMCs. The receptors were sampled from a man aged 25 to 40 in good health and CMV-seronegative.

This sequence joins TRBV25-1 and TRBJ2-1; 9 bases map to TRBD1. The CDR3 sequence is 14 residues long. The J segment lost 7 bases and the V segment lost 4 bases, leaving 5 bases of the junction unmatched. From germline, CDR1 is MGHDK and CDR2 SYGVNS. The CDR3 spells CASSGRDRENEQFF. The CDR3 nucleotides are TGTGCCAGCAGTGGGAGGGACAGGGAAAATGAGCAGTTCTTC.

The rearrangement links TRBV2 to TRBJ2-3; D is uncertain. The germline V gene has CDR1 SNHLY and CDR2 FYNNEI. The CDR3 is 14 amino acids. Trimming took 6 bases from V and 0 from J, leaving 10 bases between them. The CDR3 DNA reads TGTGCCAGCAGACCCGAGACTAGCACAGATACGCAGTATTTT. Protein: CASRPETSTDTQYF.

This chain uses TRBV5-1 with TRBJ1-2; D is perhaps TRBD1 (5 bases). CDR3 length: 14 residues. CDR1 is SGHRS and CDR2 is YFSETQ in the germline V gene. V was cut by 0 bases and J by 3 bases, with 9 bases left in between. CDR3 DNA sequence: TGCGCCAGCAGCTTGGATGGAGGGGACTATGGCTACACCTTC. This sequence encodes CASSLDGGDYGYTF.

The rearrangement joins TRBV30 to TRBJ2-7; 9 bases match TRBD1. Germline V gene data show CDR1 as GTSNPN and CDR2 as SVGIG (reference sequence). The CDR3 runs to 11 residues. V lost 6 bases to trimming and J lost 9 bases; unmatched junction nucleotides: 6. CDR3 DNA sequence: TGTGCCTGCCACAGGGGGCAGGGGCAGTACTTC. It translates to CACHRGQGQYF.

The CDR3 spells CASSLSGLSSYEQYF. CDR3 sequence (DNA): TGTGCCAGCAGTTTAAGCGGCTTAAGCTCCTACGAGCAGTACTTC. The V gene is TRBV27, the J gene TRBJ2-7, with D possibly matching TRBD2 (5 bases). Trimming took 2 bases from V and 0 from J, leaving 11 bases between them. Germline V CDR1 and CDR2: MNHEY, SMNVEV (reference sequence). This CDR3 is 15 amino acids long.

The V and J genes are TRBV27 and TRBJ1-2; D might be TRBD1 (5 bases). Trimming removed 5 bases from V and 1 base from J, with 11 bases in between. Germline V gene sequence: CDR1 MNHEY, CDR2 SMNVEV (reference sequence). This CDR3 is 14 amino acids long. Here the CDR3 reads CASSPRVLNYGYTF. The CDR3 bases are TGTGCCAGCAGTCCCAGGGTCCTTAACTATGGCTACACCTTC.

This clone has just one count. The genes are TRBV13 and TRBJ2-7, with D possibly being TRBD1 (6 bases). Trimming shortened V by 3 bases and J by 4 bases, and 10 bases separated the two germline ends. The CDR3 spans 13 residues. Germline V gene lookup returns CDR1 PRHDT and CDR2 FYEKMQ (reference sequence). CDR3 loop: CASSFDRMYEQYF. The CDR3 region has the DNA TGTGCCAGCAGCTTCGACAGGATGTACGAGCAGTACTTC.

The V gene is TRBV28, the J gene TRBJ1-2; no clear D gene. The germline V gene encodes CDR1 MDHEN and CDR2 SYDVKM. The V and J ends lost 2 bases and 1 base respectively, with 8 bases between them. The CDR3 spans 14 residues. CDR3 in amino acids: CASSLGSGNYGYTF. The DNA of the CDR3 is TGTGCCAGCAGTTTAGGTTCCGGTAACTATGGCTACACCTTC.

This clone was seen only a few times. This rearrangement joins TRBV6-5 to TRBJ2-5, with D perhaps TRBD2 (6 bases). The germline V gene encodes CDR1 MNHEY and CDR2 SVGAGI. Trimming removed 5 bases at V and 4 bases at J, with 8 bases between. There are 12 residues in the CDR3. As DNA, the CDR3 is TGTGCCAGCAGTAGGGGAGGAGAGACCCAGTACTTC. Its protein product is CASSRGGETQYF.

This clone was counted only a few times. The chain has TRBV6-6 and TRBJ1-1; D is possibly TRBD1 (5 bases). The CDR3 is 14 amino acids. In germline, CDR1 is MNHNY, CDR2 SVGAGI (reference sequence). V was trimmed by 0 bases and J by 3 bases, leaving 8 bases between them. The DNA of the CDR3 is TGTGCCAGCAGTTACTCGTTCAGGGACACTGAAGCTTTCTTT. This sequence encodes CASSYSFRDTEAFF.

This chain joins TRBV5-3 and TRBJ1-2, with D perhaps matching TRBD1 (5 bases). TRBV5-3 is an ORF, and what it does is uncertain. V was clipped by 4 bases and J by 0 bases, with 13 bases between them. CDR3 size: 15 residues. CDR3: CARSHGGGANYGYTF. CDR3 nucleotides: TGTGCCAGAAGCCATGGCGGGGGAGCTAACTATGGCTACACCTTC.

The chain links TRBV2 to TRBJ1-1; D is possibly TRBD1 (5 bases). Germline lookup yields CDR1 SNHLY and CDR2 FYNNEI. V lost 7 bases and J 5 bases, leaving 14 bases between the germline ends. CDR3 length equals 13 residues. The CDR3 is CASTWGKGTEAFF. In DNA form, the CDR3 reads TGTGCCAGCACTTGGGGTAAGGGGACTGAAGCTTTCTTT.

J is TRBJ1-2 and V is TRBV5-1, with 7 positions matching TRBD1. Unmatched junction bases numbered 13, after V lost 0 bases and J lost 8 bases. CDR3 size: 16 residues. CDR1 SGHRS and CDR2 YFSETQ come from the germline V gene. The CDR3 spells CASSLDLTGVRTGYTF. The CDR3 nucleotides are TGCGCCAGCAGCTTGGACCTTACAGGGGTTAGAACGGGCTACACCTTC.

The chain is built from TRBV5-1 and TRBJ2-7; no reliable D call. CDR3 length: 12 amino acids. The V and J ends lost 3 bases and 3 bases respectively, with 7 bases between them. Germline-derived CDR1 and CDR2 are SGHRS and YFSETQ. The CDR3: CASSSPGYEQYF. The CDR3 nucleotides are TGCGCCAGCAGCTCCCCAGGCTACGAGCAGTACTTC.

This clone has more than one count but fewer than ten. This chain joins TRBV2 and TRBJ1-4; D perhaps matches TRBD1 (5 bases). V was clipped by 7 bases and J by 8 bases, with 11 bases between them. Germline V gene data show CDR1 as SNHLY and CDR2 as FYNNEI. The CDR3 is 12 residues long. For the CDR3, the DNA is TGTGCCAGCATAGGGCAGGGCGAAAAACTGTTTTTT. Amino acid sequence: CASIGQGEKLFF.

In this sample, this clone turned up a few times. This sequence joins TRBV7-9 and TRBJ2-1; a possible D gene is TRBD1 (6 bases). There are 11 residues in the CDR3. The germline V and J ends were trimmed by 3 bases and 12 bases, with 9 bases remaining between them. CDR1 is SEHNR, CDR2 FQNEAQ, per germline (reference sequence). The CDR3 DNA follows: TGTGCCAGCAGCTTGGGGGCTGGGCAGTTCTTC. This encodes CASSLGAGQFF. The whole variable domain, filled in from reference TRBV7-9 and TRBJ2-1, reads DTGVSQNPRHKITKRGQNVTFRCDPISEHNRLYWYRQTLGQGPEFLTYFQNEAQLEKSRLLSDRFSAERPKGSFSTLEIQRTEQGDSAMYLCASSLGAGQFFGPGTRLTVL.

The chain joins TRBV7-9 to TRBJ1-2; TRBD1 matches at 9 bases. Trimming removed 8 bases from V and 7 bases from J; junction bases left unmatched: 11. The CDR3 has 14 residues. Germline CDR1 SEHNR, CDR2 FQNEAQ (reference sequence). CDR3 nucleotide sequence: TGTGCCAGCCAATCCGGGACAGGGAGTGGTGGCTACACCTTC. Protein product: CASQSGTGSGGYTF.

The chain employs TRBV27 and TRBJ2-1; 8 bases agree with TRBD2. Germline V gives CDR1 MNHEY, CDR2 SMNVEV (reference sequence). CDR3 size: 19 residues. Trimming removed 7 bases from V and 1 base from J; junction bases left unmatched: 18. CDR3 sequence reads: CASTPGVAGTYKSYNEQFF. The CDR3 region has the DNA TGTGCCAGCACCCCAGGGGTAGCGGGAACGTACAAGTCCTACAATGAGCAGTTCTTC.

This chain connects TRBV6-6 to TRBJ2-1; 9 bases are shared with TRBD1. Germline values: CDR1 MNHNY, CDR2 SVGAGI (reference sequence). V was pared by 2 bases and J by 3 bases, with 2 bases of the junction left unmatched. There are 15 residues in the CDR3. CDR3 sequence reads: CASSYPGQGYNEQFF. Here the CDR3 DNA reads TGTGCCAGCAGTTACCCGGGACAGGGCTACAATGAGCAGTTCTTC.

The chain joins TRBV10-3 to TRBJ2-6, with D possibly being TRBD1 (7 bases). CDR1 is ENHRY, CDR2 SYGVKD, per germline. The CDR3 contains 18 residues. V was trimmed by 5 bases and J by 0 bases, leaving 17 bases between them. CDR3: CAISPSGGRLSGANVLTF. CDR3 nucleotide sequence: TGTGCCATCAGTCCATCAGGGGGGCGCCTCTCTGGGGCCAACGTCCTGACTTTC.

This clone was seen a handful of times. The gene calls are TRBV7-3 and TRBJ2-3, with TRBD1 identical over 9 bases. The CDR3 is 16 residues long. V was clipped by 5 bases and J by 3 bases; unmatched bases: 9. CDR1 is SGHTA and CDR2 is FQGTGA in the germline V gene. The CDR3, as DNA: TGTGCCAGCAGCCCTGACTGGGGGACAGGGACAGATACGCAGTATTTT. This codes for CASSPDWGTGTDTQYF.

This clone was counted once. This sequence joins TRBV10-3 and TRBJ1-1; TRBD1 aligns across 8 bases. After removal of 6 bases from V and 2 bases from J, the junction contained 5 bases not matched to a gene. Germline V gene sequence: CDR1 ENHRY, CDR2 SYGVKD. This CDR3 is 14 amino acids long. CDR3: CAIRSDRGNTEAFF. CDR3 nucleotide sequence: TGTGCCATCAGGAGCGACAGGGGAAACACTGAAGCTTTCTTT.